This T cell receptor (beta chain) is from a study of shared clonotypes between healthy human individuals. Overall study results and limits: Only blood samples were collected, and tissue repertoires likely differ.

Turning to this clone: Its cognate antigen is unknown.

Deep level was the assay's run setting. Clones were read by immunoSEQ multiplex PCR, and TCRdb kept only the in-frame ones, dropping some. The sample holds millions of clones, 85% to 95% seen once. The ends were cut back, 0 bases at V and 8 bases at J, with 14 bases in the middle. The CDR3 spans 15 residues. Looked up from germline, CDR1 is MDHEN and CDR2 is SYDVKM. The V call is TRBV28, the J call TRBJ2-1; D uncertain. The sample was naive CD4+ T cells from PBMCs. Subset here: CD45RA+ positively selected. The TCR originated in a man aged 18-30 years in good health. Some clones in this sample may be carry-over from other donors' samples. The CDR3 DNA sequence: TGTGCCAGCAGTTTATGGAACCCCGTTGGCGATGAGCAGTTCTTC. This codes for CASSLWNPVGDEQFF.